This TCR beta chain was retrieved from a study of blood T cell repertoires in COVID-19. Original processing methods: The assay estimated nucleated cells by amplifying reference gene primers. Profiled with immunoSEQ multiplex PCR; TCRdb holds only in-frame clones, not every one. Clone size and the V and J calls come from that table; the DNA yielded D and trimming. Among over 50,000 clones listed, 70% to 90% were seen once. This clone occurred once. Sequencing input: peripheral blood. This TCR was sampled from a human donor in a cohort sampled during active COVID-19.

CDR3 amino acids: CASSLDSAPGYTF. The DNA for the CDR3 is TGTGCCAGCAGTCTCGACTCCGCCCCGGGCTACACCTTC. This chain uses TRBV6-6 with TRBJ1-2; D is unclear. The CDR3 runs to 13 residues. In germline, CDR1 is MNHNY, CDR2 SVGAGI (reference sequence). V was cut by 5 bases and J by 8 bases, with 15 bases left in between.